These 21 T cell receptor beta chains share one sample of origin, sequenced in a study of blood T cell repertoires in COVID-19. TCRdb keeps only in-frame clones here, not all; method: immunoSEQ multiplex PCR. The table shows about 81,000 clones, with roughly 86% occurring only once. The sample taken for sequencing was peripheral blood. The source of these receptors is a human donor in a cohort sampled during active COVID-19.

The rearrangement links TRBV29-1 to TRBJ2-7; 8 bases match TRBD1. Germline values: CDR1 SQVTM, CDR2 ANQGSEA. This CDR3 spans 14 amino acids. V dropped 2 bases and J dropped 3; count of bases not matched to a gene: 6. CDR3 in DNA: TGCAGCGTTGAAAGGGGGACAGGCTACTACGAGCAGTACTTC. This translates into CSVERGTGYYEQYF.

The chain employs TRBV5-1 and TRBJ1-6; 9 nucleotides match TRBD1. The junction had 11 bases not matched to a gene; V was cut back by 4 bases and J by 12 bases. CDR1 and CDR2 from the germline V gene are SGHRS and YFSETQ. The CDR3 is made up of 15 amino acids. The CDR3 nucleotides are TGCGCCAGCAGCGCGGACAGGGGCGCCCTATTACCCCTCCACTTT. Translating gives CASSADRGALLPLHF.

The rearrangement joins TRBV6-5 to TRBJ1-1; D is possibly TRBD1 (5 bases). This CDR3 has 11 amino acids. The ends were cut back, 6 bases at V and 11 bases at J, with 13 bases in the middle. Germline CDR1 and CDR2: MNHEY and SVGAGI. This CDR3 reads CASRGGDRAFF. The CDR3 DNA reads TGTGCCAGCAGGGGAGGGGATAGGGCTTTCTTT.

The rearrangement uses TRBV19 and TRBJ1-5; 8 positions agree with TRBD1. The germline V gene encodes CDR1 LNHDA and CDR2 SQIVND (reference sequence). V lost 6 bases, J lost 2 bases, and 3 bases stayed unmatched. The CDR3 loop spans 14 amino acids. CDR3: CASRMDRGNQPQHF. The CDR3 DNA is TGTGCCAGTAGGATGGACAGGGGCAATCAGCCCCAGCATTTT.

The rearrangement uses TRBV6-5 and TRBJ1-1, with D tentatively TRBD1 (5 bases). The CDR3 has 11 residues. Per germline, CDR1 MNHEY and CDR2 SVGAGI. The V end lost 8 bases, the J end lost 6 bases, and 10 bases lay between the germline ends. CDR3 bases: TGTGCCAGCGGGGGGTTCCCTGAAGCTTTCTTT. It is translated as CASGGFPEAFF.

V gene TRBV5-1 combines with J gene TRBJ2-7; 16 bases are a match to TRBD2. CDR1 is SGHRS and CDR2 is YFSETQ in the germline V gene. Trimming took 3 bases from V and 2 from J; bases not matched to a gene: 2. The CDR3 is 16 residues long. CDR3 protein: CASSSGTSGGAYEQYF. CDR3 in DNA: TGCGCCAGCAGCTCCGGGACTAGCGGGGGGGCCTACGAGCAGTACTTC.

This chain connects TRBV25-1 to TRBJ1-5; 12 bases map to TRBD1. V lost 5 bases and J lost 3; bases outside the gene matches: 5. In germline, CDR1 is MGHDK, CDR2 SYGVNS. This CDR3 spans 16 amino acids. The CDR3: CASSPGTGGSNQPQHF. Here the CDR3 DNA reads TGTGCCAGCAGTCCGGGGACAGGGGGCTCCAATCAGCCCCAGCATTTT.

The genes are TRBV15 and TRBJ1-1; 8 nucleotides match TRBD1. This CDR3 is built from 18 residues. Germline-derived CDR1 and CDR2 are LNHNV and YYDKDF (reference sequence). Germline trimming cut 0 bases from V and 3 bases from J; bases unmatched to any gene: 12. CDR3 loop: CATSRDSVDRGYDTEAFF. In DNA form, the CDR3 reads TGTGCCACCAGCAGAGATTCGGTCGACAGGGGATATGACACTGAAGCTTTCTTT. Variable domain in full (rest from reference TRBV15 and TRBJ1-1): DAMVIQNPRYQVTQFGKPVTLSCSQTLNHNVMYWYQQKSSQAPKLLFHYYDKDFNNEADTPDNFQSRRPNTSFCFLDIRSPGLGDTAMYLCATSRDSVDRGYDTEAFFGQGTRLTVV.

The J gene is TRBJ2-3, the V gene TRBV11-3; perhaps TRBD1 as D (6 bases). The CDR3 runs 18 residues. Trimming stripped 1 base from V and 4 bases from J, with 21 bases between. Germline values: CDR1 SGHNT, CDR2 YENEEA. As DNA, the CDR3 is TGTGCCAGCAGCTTAGCACTACCCGGGACACTAGAAGCAGATACGCAGTATTTT. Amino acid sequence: CASSLALPGTLEADTQYF.

The CDR3 sequence: CAWSGDRANTEAFF. The CDR3 DNA follows: TGTGCCTGGAGTGGAGACAGGGCGAACACTGAAGCTTTCTTT. This sequence joins TRBV30 and TRBJ1-1; 7 bases agree with TRBD1. V lost 1 base to trimming and J lost 1 base; unmatched junction nucleotides: 3. The CDR3 runs 14 residues. Germline CDR1 reads GTSNPN; CDR2 reads SVGIG (reference sequence).

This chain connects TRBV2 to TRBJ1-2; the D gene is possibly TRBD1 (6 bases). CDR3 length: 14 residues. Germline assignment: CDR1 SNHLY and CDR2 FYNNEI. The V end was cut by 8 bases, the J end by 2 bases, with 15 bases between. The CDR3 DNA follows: TGTGCCAGCTCCCGACAGGACCAGAACTATGGCTACACCTTC. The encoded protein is CASSRQDQNYGYTF.

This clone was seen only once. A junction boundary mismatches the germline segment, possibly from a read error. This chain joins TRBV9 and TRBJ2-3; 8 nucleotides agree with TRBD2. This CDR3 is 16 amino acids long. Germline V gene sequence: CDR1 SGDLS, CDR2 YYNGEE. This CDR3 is CASSVGTSGGTYTQYF. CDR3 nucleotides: TGTGCCAGCAGCGTAGGAACTAGCGGCGGCACATATACGCAGTATTTT.

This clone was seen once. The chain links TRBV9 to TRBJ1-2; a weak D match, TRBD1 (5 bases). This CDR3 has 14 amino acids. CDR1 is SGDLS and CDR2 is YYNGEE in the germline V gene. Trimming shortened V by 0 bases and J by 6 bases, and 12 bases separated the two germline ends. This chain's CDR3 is CASSVDRRVDGYTF. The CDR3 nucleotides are TGTGCCAGCAGCGTAGATCGCAGGGTGGATGGCTACACCTTC.

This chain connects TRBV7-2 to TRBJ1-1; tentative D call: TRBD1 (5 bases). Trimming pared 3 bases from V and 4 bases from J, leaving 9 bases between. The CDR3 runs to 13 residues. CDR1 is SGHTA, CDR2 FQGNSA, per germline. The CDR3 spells CASSLARATEAFF. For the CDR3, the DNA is TGTGCCAGCAGCTTGGCCAGGGCCACTGAAGCTTTCTTT. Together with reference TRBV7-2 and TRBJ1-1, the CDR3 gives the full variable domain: GAGVSQSPSNKVTEKGKDVELRCDPISGHTALYWYRQSLGQGLEFLIYFQGNSAPDKSGLPSDRFSAERTGGSVSTLTIQRTQQEDSAVYLCASSLARATEAFFGQGTRLTVV.

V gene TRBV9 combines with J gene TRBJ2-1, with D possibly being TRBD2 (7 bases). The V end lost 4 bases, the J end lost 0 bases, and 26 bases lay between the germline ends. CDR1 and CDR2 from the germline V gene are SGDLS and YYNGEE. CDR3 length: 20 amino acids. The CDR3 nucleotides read TGTGCCAGCAGCCAATTCGCGCGGGGGCGCACTCTAAGCTCCTACAATGAGCAGTTCTTC. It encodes CASSQFARGRTLSSYNEQFF. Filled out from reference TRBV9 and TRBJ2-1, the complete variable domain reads DSGVTQTPKHLITATGQRVTLRCSPRSGDLSVYWYQQSLDQGLQFLIQYYNGEERAKGNILERFSAQQFPDLHSELNLSSLELGDSALYFCASSQFARGRTLSSYNEQFFGPGTRLTVL.

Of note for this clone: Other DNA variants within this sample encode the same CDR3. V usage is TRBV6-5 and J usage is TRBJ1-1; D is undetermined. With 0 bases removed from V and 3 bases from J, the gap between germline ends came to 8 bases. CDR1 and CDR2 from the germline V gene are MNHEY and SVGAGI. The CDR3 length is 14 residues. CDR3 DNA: TGTGCCAGCAGTTACTCGGGGAGGGACACTGAAGCTTTCTTT. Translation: CASSYSGRDTEAFF.

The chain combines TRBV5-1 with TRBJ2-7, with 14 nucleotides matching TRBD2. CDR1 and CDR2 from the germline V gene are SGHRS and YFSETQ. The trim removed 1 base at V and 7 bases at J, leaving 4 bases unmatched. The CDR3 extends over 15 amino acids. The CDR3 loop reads CASSLLGLAGDEQYF. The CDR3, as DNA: TGCGCCAGCAGCTTGTTGGGACTAGCGGGAGATGAGCAGTACTTC.

The CDR3 DNA follows: TGTGCCAGTAGTCTCTCAGGGCGGACTGAAGCTTTCTTT. Translating gives CASSLSGRTEAFF. V gene TRBV19 combines with J gene TRBJ1-1, with D maybe TRBD1 (5 bases). The CDR3 extends over 13 amino acids. V dropped 5 bases and J dropped 5 bases, with 12 bases sitting between them. Per the germline V gene, CDR1 is LNHDA and CDR2 is SQIVND (reference sequence).

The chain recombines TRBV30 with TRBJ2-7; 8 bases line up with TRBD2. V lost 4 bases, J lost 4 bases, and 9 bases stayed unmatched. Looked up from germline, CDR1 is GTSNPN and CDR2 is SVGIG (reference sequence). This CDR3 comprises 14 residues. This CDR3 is CAWTEGGGRYEQYF. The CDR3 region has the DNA TGTGCCTGGACCGAAGGCGGGGGGAGGTACGAGCAGTACTTC.

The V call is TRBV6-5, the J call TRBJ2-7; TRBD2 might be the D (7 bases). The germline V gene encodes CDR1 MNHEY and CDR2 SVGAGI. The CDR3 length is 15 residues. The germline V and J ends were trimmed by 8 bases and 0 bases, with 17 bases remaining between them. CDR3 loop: CASQGGGSSSYEQYF. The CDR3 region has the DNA TGTGCCAGCCAAGGGGGGGGGTCCAGCTCCTACGAGCAGTACTTC.

The CDR3 sequence is CASSSQANYGYTF. CDR3 nucleotides: TGTGCCAGCAGCTCGCAGGCTAACTATGGCTACACCTTC. The chain combines TRBV7-8 with TRBJ1-2; no definite D call. The germline gives CDR1 SGHVS, CDR2 FQNEAQ. Trimming took off 4 bases at V and 0 bases at J, with 6 bases between the two ends. This CDR3 region has 13 residues.